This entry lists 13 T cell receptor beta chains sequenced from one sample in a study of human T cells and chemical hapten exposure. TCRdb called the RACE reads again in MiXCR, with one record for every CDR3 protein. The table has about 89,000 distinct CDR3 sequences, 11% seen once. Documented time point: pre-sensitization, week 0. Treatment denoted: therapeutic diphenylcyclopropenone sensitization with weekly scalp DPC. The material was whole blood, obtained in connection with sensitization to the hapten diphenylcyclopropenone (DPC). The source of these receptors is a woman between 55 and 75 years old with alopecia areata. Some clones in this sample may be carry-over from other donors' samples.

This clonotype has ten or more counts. CDR3 sequence: CASSLGPRGATNTGELFF. The CDR3 DNA reads TGTGCCAGCAGCTTAGGGCCCCGGGGGGCGACGAACACCGGGGAGCTGTTTTTT. The V and J genes are TRBV7-8 and TRBJ2-2, with D perhaps TRBD2 (7 bases). The CDR3 extends over 18 amino acids. V was cut by 1 base and J by 0 bases, with 15 bases left in between. Germline assignment: CDR1 SGHVS and CDR2 FQNEAQ. The full variable domain, with the rest looked up from reference TRBV7-8 and TRBJ2-2, is GAGVSQSPRYKVAKRGQDVALRCDPISGHVSLFWYQQALGQGPEFLTYFQNEAQLDKSGLPSDRFFAERPEGSVSTLKIQRTQQEDSAVYLCASSLGPRGATNTGELFFGEGSRLTVL.

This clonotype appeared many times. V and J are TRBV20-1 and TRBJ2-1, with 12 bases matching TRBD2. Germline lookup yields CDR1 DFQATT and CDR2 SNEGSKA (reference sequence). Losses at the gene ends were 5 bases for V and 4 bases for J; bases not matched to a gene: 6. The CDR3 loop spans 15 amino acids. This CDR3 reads CSAAPTSGGYNEQFF. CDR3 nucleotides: TGCAGTGCTGCACCCACTAGCGGGGGGTACAATGAGCAGTTCTTC.

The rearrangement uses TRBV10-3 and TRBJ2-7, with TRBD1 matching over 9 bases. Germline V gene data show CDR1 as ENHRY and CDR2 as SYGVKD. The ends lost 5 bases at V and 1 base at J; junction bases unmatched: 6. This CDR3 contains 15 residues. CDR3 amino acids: CAISPGQGFSYEQYF. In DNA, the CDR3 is TGTGCCATCAGTCCGGGACAGGGATTTTCCTACGAGCAGTACTTC.

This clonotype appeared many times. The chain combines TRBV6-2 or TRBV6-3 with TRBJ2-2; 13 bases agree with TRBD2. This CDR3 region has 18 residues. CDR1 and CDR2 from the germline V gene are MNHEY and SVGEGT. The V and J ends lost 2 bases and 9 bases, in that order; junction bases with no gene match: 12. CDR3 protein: CASSYRLAGGVLAWELFF. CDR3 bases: TGTGCCAGCAGTTACCGACTAGCGGGGGGAGTTCTTGCCTGGGAGCTGTTTTTT.

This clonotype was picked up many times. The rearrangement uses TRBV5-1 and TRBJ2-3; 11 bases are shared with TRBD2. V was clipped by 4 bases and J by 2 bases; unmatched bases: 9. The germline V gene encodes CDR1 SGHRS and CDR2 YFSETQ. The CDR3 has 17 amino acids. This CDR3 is CASSTPSSGGDTDTQYF. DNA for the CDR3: TGCGCCAGCAGCACCCCTAGTAGCGGGGGGGACACAGATACGCAGTATTTT.

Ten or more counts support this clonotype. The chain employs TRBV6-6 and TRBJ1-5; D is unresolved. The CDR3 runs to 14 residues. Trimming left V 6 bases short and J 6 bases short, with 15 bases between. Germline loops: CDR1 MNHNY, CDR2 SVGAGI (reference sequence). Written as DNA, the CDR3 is TGTGCCAGCAGCGGACTGGTTCGGGTTCAGCCCCAGCATTTT. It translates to CASSGLVRVQPQHF.

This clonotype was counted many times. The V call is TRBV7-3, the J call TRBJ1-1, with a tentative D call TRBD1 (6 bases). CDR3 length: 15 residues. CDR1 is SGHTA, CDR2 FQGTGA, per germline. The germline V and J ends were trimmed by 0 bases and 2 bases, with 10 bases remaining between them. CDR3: CASSLTRQENTEAFF. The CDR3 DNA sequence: TGTGCCAGCAGCTTAACCCGACAGGAAAACACTGAAGCTTTCTTT.

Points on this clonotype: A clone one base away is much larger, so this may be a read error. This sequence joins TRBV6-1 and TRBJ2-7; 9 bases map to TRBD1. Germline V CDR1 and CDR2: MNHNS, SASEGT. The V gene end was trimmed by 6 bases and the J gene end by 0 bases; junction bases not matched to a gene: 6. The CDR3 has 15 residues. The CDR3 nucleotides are TGTGCCAGCAGGTCCGGGACAGGGACCTCCTACGAGCAGTACTTC. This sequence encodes CASRSGTGTSYEQYF.

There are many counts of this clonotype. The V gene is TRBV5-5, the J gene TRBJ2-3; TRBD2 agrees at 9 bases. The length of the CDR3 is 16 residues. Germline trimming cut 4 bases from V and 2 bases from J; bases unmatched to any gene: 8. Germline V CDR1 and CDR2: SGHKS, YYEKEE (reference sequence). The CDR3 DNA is TGTGCCAGCAGCCCCACTTCTAGCGGGGTCACAGATACGCAGTATTTT. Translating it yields CASSPTSSGVTDTQYF.

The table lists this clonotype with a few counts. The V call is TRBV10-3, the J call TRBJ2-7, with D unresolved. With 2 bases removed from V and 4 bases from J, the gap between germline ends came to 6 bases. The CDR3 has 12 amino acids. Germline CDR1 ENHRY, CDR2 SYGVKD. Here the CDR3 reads CAISEGQYEQYF. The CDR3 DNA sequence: TGTGCCATCAGTGAGGGGCAGTACGAGCAGTACTTC.

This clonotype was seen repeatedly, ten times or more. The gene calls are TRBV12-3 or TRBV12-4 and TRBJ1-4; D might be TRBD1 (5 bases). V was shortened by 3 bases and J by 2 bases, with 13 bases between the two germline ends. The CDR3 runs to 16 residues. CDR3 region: CASSFEGIVTNEKLFF. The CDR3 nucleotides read TGTGCCAGCAGTTTCGAGGGGATTGTCACTAATGAAAAACTGTTTTTT.

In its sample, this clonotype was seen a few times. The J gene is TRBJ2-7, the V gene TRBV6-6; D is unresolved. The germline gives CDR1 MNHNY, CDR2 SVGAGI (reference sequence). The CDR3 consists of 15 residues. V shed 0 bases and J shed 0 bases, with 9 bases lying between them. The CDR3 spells CASSYSNIASYEQYF. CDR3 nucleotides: TGTGCCAGCAGTTACTCGAATATCGCCTCCTACGAGCAGTACTTC.

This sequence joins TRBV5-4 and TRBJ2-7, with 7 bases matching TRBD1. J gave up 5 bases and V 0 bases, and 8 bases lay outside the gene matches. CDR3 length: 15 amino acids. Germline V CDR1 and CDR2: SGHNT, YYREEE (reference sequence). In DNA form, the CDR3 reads TGTGCCAGCAGCTTGGATCGCAGGGGGATCGACGAGCAGTACTTC. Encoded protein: CASSLDRRGIDEQYF.